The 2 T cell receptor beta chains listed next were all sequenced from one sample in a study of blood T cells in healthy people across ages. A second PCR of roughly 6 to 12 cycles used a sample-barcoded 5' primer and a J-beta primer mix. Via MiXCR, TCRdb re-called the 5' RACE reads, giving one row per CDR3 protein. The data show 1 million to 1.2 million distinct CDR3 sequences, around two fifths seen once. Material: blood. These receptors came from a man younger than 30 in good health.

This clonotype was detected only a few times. The CDR3 nucleotides are TGTGCCAGCAGCCCCAGTCGAGGTGACAGCGGCTTTAATGAAAAACTGTTTTTT. Translated, it gives CASSPSRGDSGFNEKLFF. The chain recombines TRBV7-2 with TRBJ1-4; possible D gene TRBD1, 5 bases. V was shortened by 5 bases and J by 4 bases, with 23 bases between the two germline ends. There are 18 residues in the CDR3. Germline V lookup: CDR1 SGHTA, CDR2 FQGNSA.

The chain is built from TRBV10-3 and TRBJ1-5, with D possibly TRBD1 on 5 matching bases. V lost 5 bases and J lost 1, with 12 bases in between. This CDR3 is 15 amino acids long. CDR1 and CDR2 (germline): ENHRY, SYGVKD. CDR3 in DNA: TGTGCCATCAGTCGGGACCAAGGCAGCAATCAGCCCCAGCATTTT. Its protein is CAISRDQGSNQPQHF.